Sequencing of this TCR beta chain was carried out in a study of CD8 T cells in ankylosing spondylitis. The study, taken as a whole, reports: Characteristic of ankylosing spondylitis blood, it appeared, was a TCR beta motif comprising fewer than 10 highly homologous variants.

TCRdb ran MiXCR on the 5' RACE reads and lists one entry per CDR3 protein. The sample yields about 510,000 distinct CDR3 sequences, 5.3% seen once. Per the germline V gene, CDR1 is SEHNR and CDR2 is FQNEAQ (reference sequence). Unmatched junction bases numbered 6, after V lost 6 bases and J lost 0 bases. The CDR3 has 15 amino acids. The sample holds many counts of this clonotype. Its antigen is not known. This rearrangement joins TRBV7-9 to TRBJ2-3; TRBD2 matches 7 bases. Sequenced material: blood, either unsorted or a sorted T cell fraction (not recorded which). The receptor was isolated from a male donor with ankylosing spondylitis. CDR3 residues: CASRQAGTSTDTQYF. The CDR3 region has the DNA TGTGCCAGCAGACAAGCGGGGACTAGCACAGATACGCAGTATTTT.